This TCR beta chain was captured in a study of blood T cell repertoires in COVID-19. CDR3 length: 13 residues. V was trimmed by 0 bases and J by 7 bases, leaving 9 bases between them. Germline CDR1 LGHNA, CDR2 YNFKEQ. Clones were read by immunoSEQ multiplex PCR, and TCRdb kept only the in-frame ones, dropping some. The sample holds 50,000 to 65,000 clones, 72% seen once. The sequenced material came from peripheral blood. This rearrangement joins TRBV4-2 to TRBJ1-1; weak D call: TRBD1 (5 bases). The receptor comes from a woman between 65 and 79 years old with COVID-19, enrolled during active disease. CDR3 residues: CASSQDTQGEAFF. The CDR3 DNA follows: TGTGCCAGCAGCCAAGATACCCAGGGTGAAGCTTTCTTT.